This TCR beta chain comes out of a study of long-term antiretroviral therapy in people with HIV. The immunoSEQ assay was v3.0, run at survey level. The assay was immunoSEQ multiplex PCR, and TCRdb's table has in-frame clones only and misses some. The sample gives about 21,000 clones, approximately 84% of which show up once; over 3.5% is in the top ten. The CDR3 runs to 13 residues. Trimming cost V 10 bases and J 7 bases, with 17 bases left between them. From germline, CDR1 is MDHEN and CDR2 SYDVKM. The specimen comprised unsorted PBMCs, sampled 0.5 years after starting antiretroviral therapy. J is TRBJ1-3 and V is TRBV28; D is unresolved. This sequence was found in a man aged 18-30 years with HIV. CDR3 protein: CATRRSGRNTIYF. Written as DNA, the CDR3 is TGTGCCACCAGACGGAGCGGACGGAACACCATATATTTT.